This T cell receptor (beta chain) came from a study of tumor T cells in aggressive B-cell lymphoma. Produced via immunoSEQ multiplex PCR; TCRdb's table is partial and in-frame only. Counted here are about 2,500 clones, under 90% occurring once; the ten biggest clones make up around 4%. A note on this clone: One end of the junction fails to match germline, which may point to a read error. Other DNA sequences within the sample encode an identical CDR3.

Germline V lookup: CDR1 MNHNY, CDR2 SVGAGI (reference sequence). The CDR3 sequence is 14 residues long. This TCR came from an adult with diffuse large B cell lymphoma. Specimen: tumor tissue. The rearrangement uses TRBV6-6 and TRBJ2-5; maybe TRBD1 (6 bases). For the CDR3, the DNA is TGTGCCAGCAGTTACGATACAGGGCGAGAGACTCAGTACTTC. Amino acids: CASSYDTGRETQYF.